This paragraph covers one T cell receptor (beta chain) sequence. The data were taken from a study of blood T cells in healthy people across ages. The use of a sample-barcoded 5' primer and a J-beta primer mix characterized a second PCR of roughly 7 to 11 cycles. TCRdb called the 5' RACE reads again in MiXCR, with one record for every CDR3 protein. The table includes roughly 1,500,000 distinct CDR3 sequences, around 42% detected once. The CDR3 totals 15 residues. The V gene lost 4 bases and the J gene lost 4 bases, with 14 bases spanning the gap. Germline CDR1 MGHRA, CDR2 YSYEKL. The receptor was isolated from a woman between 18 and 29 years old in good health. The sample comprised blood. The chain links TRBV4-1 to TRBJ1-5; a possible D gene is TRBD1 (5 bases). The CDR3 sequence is CASSPAGDGNQPQHF. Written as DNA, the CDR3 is TGCGCCAGCAGCCCCGCGGGGGACGGGAATCAGCCCCAGCATTTT.